The 21 T cell receptor beta chains below were found in one sample sequenced in a study of T cells of healthy individuals. TCRdb fed the 5' RACE reads into MiXCR, producing one record per CDR3 protein. The sample includes about 96,000 distinct CDR3 sequences, approximately 18% of them seen just once. The receptors derive from a human donor in good health.

This clonotype was observed a handful of times. J is TRBJ2-3 and V is TRBV20-1; TRBD1 is a possible D gene (6 bases). Between the trimmed V and J ends, which lost 6 bases and 3 bases, there was a span of 19 bases. CDR3 length: 15 residues. The germline V gene encodes CDR1 DFQATT and CDR2 SNEGSKA (reference sequence). CDR3 coding DNA: TGCAGTGCGAGTGGGCGCTGGCAGGGGACAGATACGCAGTATTTT. Translation gives CSASGRWQGTDTQYF.

The chain links TRBV29-1 to TRBJ2-7, with D hard to call. This CDR3 region has 11 residues. V was trimmed by 4 bases and J by 4 bases, leaving 8 bases between them. Germline V lookup: CDR1 SQVTM, CDR2 ANQGSEA. CDR3 coding DNA: TGCAGCGTTGTAATGGAGTACGAGCAGTACTTC. Encoded protein: CSVVMEYEQYF.

This chain links TRBV6-2 or TRBV6-3 with TRBJ2-7; possibly TRBD1 for D (5 bases). Per the germline V gene, CDR1 is MNHEY and CDR2 is SVGEGT. Trimming removed 2 bases at V and 2 bases at J, with 7 bases between. This CDR3 spans 13 amino acids. The CDR3 nucleotides are TGTGCCAGCAGTTACGTACAGGCCTACGAGCAGTACTTC. It yields the protein CASSYVQAYEQYF.

The chain links TRBV28 to TRBJ1-4; D is possibly TRBD1 (6 bases). This CDR3 contains 15 residues. In germline, CDR1 is MDHEN, CDR2 SYDVKM. With 5 bases removed from V and 3 bases from J, the gap between germline ends came to 13 bases. CDR3 bases: TGTGCCAGCAGTGATATACAGGGAGCTAATGAAAAACTGTTTTTT. It is translated as CASSDIQGANEKLFF.

This clonotype was found many times. CDR3 amino acids: CASSPTPGQGTEAFF. CDR3 DNA: TGTGCCAGCTCACCAACTCCAGGGCAAGGAACTGAAGCTTTCTTT. The rearrangement joins TRBV18 to TRBJ1-1, with D maybe TRBD1 (5 bases). The CDR3 is 15 residues long. The ends were cut back, 2 bases at V and 5 bases at J, with 15 bases in the middle. The germline V gene has CDR1 KGHSH and CDR2 LQKENI.

This clonotype has at least ten counts. This chain links TRBV5-1 with TRBJ2-5, with D possibly matching TRBD2 (5 bases). The CDR3 loop spans 14 amino acids. Germline V gives CDR1 SGHRS, CDR2 YFSETQ. The germline V and J ends were trimmed by 2 bases and 1 base, with 9 bases remaining between them. CDR3 in amino acids: CASSFLTSQETQYF. DNA of the CDR3: TGCGCCAGCAGCTTCCTCACTAGCCAAGAGACCCAGTACTTC.

The V and J genes are TRBV2 and TRBJ2-7; D remains ambiguous. The germline V gene encodes CDR1 SNHLY and CDR2 FYNNEI. The length of the CDR3 is 14 residues. V lost 6 bases to trimming and J lost 1 base, with 13 bases between them. DNA for the CDR3: TGTGCCAGCAGAGTTTTGGACGCTTCCTACGAGCAGTACTTC. It codes for CASRVLDASYEQYF.

This clonotype was counted many times. V gene TRBV29-1 combines with J gene TRBJ2-5; no clear D. This CDR3 region has 12 residues. V shed 3 bases and J shed 0 bases, with 5 bases lying between them. CDR1 SQVTM and CDR2 ANQGSEA come from the germline V gene. The CDR3 reads CSVDRYQETQYF. The CDR3 DNA is TGCAGCGTTGACAGGTACCAAGAGACCCAGTACTTC.

This clonotype has more than one count but fewer than ten. The chain links TRBV7-2 to TRBJ2-5; D uncertain. V lost 2 bases and J lost 2, with 6 bases in between. The CDR3 extends over 13 amino acids. Germline V gene sequence: CDR1 SGHTA, CDR2 FQGNSA. In nucleotides, the CDR3 is TGTGCCAGCAGCTTAAACAGTCAAGAGACCCAGTACTTC. This translates into CASSLNSQETQYF.

This clonotype was seen only a few times. V gene TRBV6-5 combines with J gene TRBJ1-5, with a tentative D call TRBD1 (6 bases). The germline CDR1 and CDR2 sequences are MNHEY and SVGAGI. The CDR3 runs to 16 residues. V dropped 6 bases and J dropped 4 bases, with 19 bases sitting between them. CDR3 amino acids: CASSPASAGANQPQHF. The CDR3 DNA reads as TGTGCCAGCAGCCCAGCTTCGGCAGGGGCTAATCAGCCCCAGCATTTT.

This clonotype has more than one count but fewer than ten. The rearrangement links TRBV29-1 to TRBJ2-3; a possible D gene is TRBD2 (6 bases). The V end lost 7 bases, the J end lost 2 bases, and 16 bases lay between the germline ends. CDR3 size: 14 residues. Germline V lookup: CDR1 SQVTM, CDR2 ANQGSEA. In nucleotides, the CDR3 is TGCAGCGGCGGCCACGGGCGGGACACAGATACGCAGTATTTT. Translated, it gives CSGGHGRDTDTQYF.

The chain uses TRBV4-2 and TRBJ2-3; TRBD1 matches 7 bases. Looked up from germline, CDR1 is LGHNA and CDR2 is YNFKEQ. Trimming removed 2 bases from V and 0 bases from J; junction bases left unmatched: 11. The CDR3 consists of 18 residues. The CDR3 DNA is TGTGCCAGCAGCCAAAGGGACAGTGGGTGGGCGAGCACAGATACGCAGTATTTT. Protein product: CASSQRDSGWASTDTQYF.

V is TRBV9 and J is TRBJ2-2, with D hard to call. V shed 0 bases and J shed 6 bases, with 9 bases lying between them. Germline CDR1 is SGDLS and CDR2 is YYNGEE. The CDR3 spans 14 residues. In DNA, the CDR3 is TGTGCCAGCAGCGTAGGACAAGGTTCCGGGGAGCTGTTTTTT. Residues: CASSVGQGSGELFF.

The chain couples TRBV6-2 or TRBV6-3 to TRBJ1-5; TRBD1 matches at 10 bases. Germline assignment: CDR1 MNHEY and CDR2 SVGEGT. The ends lost 2 bases at V and 4 bases at J; junction bases unmatched: 8. The CDR3 has 17 residues. The CDR3 DNA reads TGTGCCAGCAGTTACCAATGGGACAGGGGATGGAATCAGCCCCAGCATTTT. Translation gives CASSYQWDRGWNQPQHF.

The sample holds one count of this clonotype. The V and J genes are TRBV7-2 and TRBJ1-2; D is unclear. The V gene lost 0 bases and the J gene lost 8 bases, with 16 bases spanning the gap. Germline-derived CDR1 and CDR2 are SGHTA and FQGNSA. There are 15 residues in the CDR3. Here the CDR3 reads CASSLAGSSQRGYTF. The CDR3 nucleotides are TGTGCCAGCAGCTTAGCGGGATCTTCTCAGCGCGGCTACACCTTC.

This chain connects TRBV7-8 to TRBJ1-6; D remains unclear. CDR3 size: 15 residues. CDR1 and CDR2 from the germline V gene are SGHVS and FQNEAQ. Trimming removed 5 bases at V and 8 bases at J, with 16 bases between. The CDR3 bases are TGTGCCAGCAGCGCAGACAAGGCGGAGTATTCACCCCTCCACTTT. Translating it yields CASSADKAEYSPLHF.

This clonotype occurred a few times. The chain uses TRBV10-2 and TRBJ2-4; TRBD2 is a possible D gene (6 bases). This CDR3 has 12 amino acids. V lost 8 bases and J 7 bases, leaving 12 bases between the germline ends. The germline gives CDR1 WSHSY, CDR2 SAAADI. The CDR3 spells CASRKGRNIQYF. In DNA form, the CDR3 reads TGCGCCAGCCGAAAGGGGAGGAACATTCAGTACTTC.

V usage is TRBV20-1 and J usage is TRBJ2-7; 8 positions match TRBD2. The ends lost 1 base at V and 3 bases at J; junction bases unmatched: 2. Germline lookup yields CDR1 DFQATT and CDR2 SNEGSKA (reference sequence). This CDR3 is 13 amino acids long. CDR3 amino acids: CSARAGGDYEQYF. The CDR3 DNA is TGCAGTGCTAGAGCCGGGGGGGACTACGAGCAGTACTTC.

This clonotype was recorded a few times. The junction departs from germline at one end; a sequencing error may be responsible. This chain connects TRBV20-1 to TRBJ1-2; perhaps TRBD1 as D (5 bases). Per the germline V gene, CDR1 is DFQATT and CDR2 is SNEGSKA (reference sequence). The CDR3 has 16 amino acids. For the CDR3, the DNA is TGCAGTGCAAGAGACAATTCCGGGACCAAGGGGTATGGCTACACCTTC. It specifies CSARDNSGTKGYGYTF.

This clonotype was detected a few times. The chain combines TRBV10-3 with TRBJ2-7; 7 positions match TRBD1. This CDR3 contains 14 residues. Germline V gene sequence: CDR1 ENHRY, CDR2 SYGVKD. Germline trimming cut 8 bases from V and 0 bases from J; bases unmatched to any gene: 7. The CDR3 DNA reads TGTGCCATCCGACAGGGTGGGAGCTCCTACGAGCAGTACTTC. Encoded protein: CAIRQGGSSYEQYF.

This clonotype was recorded at least ten times. This rearrangement joins TRBV28 to TRBJ2-5; 7 bases map to TRBD2. CDR1 is MDHEN, CDR2 SYDVKM, per germline. V shed 2 bases and J 6 bases; nucleotides not matched to a gene: 6. This CDR3 is 14 amino acids long. The CDR3 region has the DNA TGTGCCAGCAGTTTAGGGGGAGGGATACAGACCCAGTACTTC. Translated, it gives CASSLGGGIQTQYF.